Listed below are T cell receptor beta chains from one sample, sequenced in a study of post-analysis software for immune sequencing data. One entry per CDR3 protein results from TCRdb running MiXCR on the PCR reads. The sample yields some 370,000 distinct CDR3 sequences, roughly 36% seen once. The specimen was blood. Receptors were obtained from a girl under 18 with multiple sclerosis. The CDR3 runs from the conserved cysteine through the conserved F or W. The order of the fields is J gene, V gene, D gene, clone size, CDR3 DNA, CDR3 protein. A D gene is named only where the DNA matches it firmly. A clone size is listed for some rows: how often the clone was seen (once, few, many), or a class if it is expanded.

>TRBJ2-7|TRBV4-2|-|once
TGTGCCAGCAGCCCGGGGGTATTGGGGGGAGAATACGAGCAGTACTTC
CASSPGVLGGEYEQYF
>TRBJ2-3|TRBV2|-|-
TGTGCCAGCACTAAGAGGGCGGGGACTTCGGATACGCAGTATTTT
CASTKRAGTSDTQYF
>TRBJ2-1|TRBV6-5|-|-
TGTGCCAGCAGTTACTCGAACGAGCAGTTCTTC
CASSYSNEQFF
>TRBJ2-1|TRBV5-6|TRBD1|few
TGTGCCAGCAGCTTGTTTGGGACAGGAGACTACAATGAGCAGTTCTTC
CASSLFGTGDYNEQFF
>TRBJ1-6|TRBV9|-|-
TGTGCCAGCAGCGTAGAGGGACCAAATTCACCCCTCCACTTT
CASSVEGPNSPLHF
>TRBJ1-2|TRBV9|-|-
TGTGCCAGCAGCGTAGCTCGGGGGATGGTTAGCGGCTACACCTTC
CASSVARGMVSGYTF
>TRBJ2-5|TRBV7-2|TRBD1|-
TGTGCCAGCAGCCCCGACAGGGGGCTAAAGACCCAGTACTTC
CASSPDRGLKTQYF
>TRBJ2-7|TRBV18|-|many
TGTGCCAGCTCACCCCCAGCGGTTTATTGGGAGCAGTACTTC
CASSPPAVYWEQYF
>TRBJ1-2|TRBV3-1|-|-
TGTGCCAGCAGCCAACAGTGGGCTCTTAACTGTGGCTACACCTTC
CASSQQWALNCGYTF
>TRBJ1-1|TRBV27|-|-
TGTGCCAGCAGGCCACGCAGGGGTATGGCTGAAGCTTTCTTT
CASRPRRGMAEAFF
>TRBJ1-1|TRBV12-3/TRBV12-4|TRBD1|-
TGTGCCAGCAGGAACACAGGGGGCACTGAAGCTTTCTTT
CASRNTGGTEAFF
>TRBJ2-7|TRBV15|-|few
TGTGCCACCAGCTCTTTAGACAGTGGCGAGCAGTACTTC
CATSSLDSGEQYF
>TRBJ1-6|TRBV6-5|-|few
TGTGCCAGCGCCCAGTATAATTCACCCCTCCACTTT
CASAQYNSPLHF
>TRBJ1-2|TRBV3-1|-|-
TGTGCCAGCAGCCAAGAGTGGGCCGCTAACTATGGCTACACCTTC
CASSQEWAANYGYTF
>TRBJ2-7|TRBV7-2|-|-
TGTGCCAGCAGCGCCACACTAGAGTCCTACGAGCAGTACTTC
CASSATLESYEQYF
>TRBJ2-3|TRBV4-1|-|-
TGCGCCAGCAGCTCCCGGTGGGGGCAAACAGATACGCAGTATTTT
CASSSRWGQTDTQYF
>TRBJ1-5|TRBV28|-|-
TGTGCCAGCAGTTCGGAAGGGGGTAGGCAGCCCCAGCATTTT
CASSSEGGRQPQHF
>TRBJ1-2|TRBV7-9|-|-
TGTGCCGGGCACGGCTACACCTTC
CAGHGYTF
>TRBJ1-2|TRBV12-3/TRBV12-4|TRBD1|-
TGTGCCAGCAGCCCCAAGGGGGCAGGGGCCTCATTCTATGGCTACACCTTC
CASSPKGAGASFYGYTF
>TRBJ2-7|TRBV7-6|-|few
TGTGCCAGCAGCGCCCGACAGGATAGCAATACGGAGCAGTACTTC
CASSARQDSNTEQYF
>TRBJ2-5|TRBV7-9|-|-
TGTGCCAGCAGCTTGACTACCCAAGAGACCCAGTACTTC
CASSLTTQETQYF
>TRBJ1-4|TRBV15|-|-
TGTGCCGCCGGGTCAGGGAGTACCGAAAAACTGTTTTTT
CAAGSGSTEKLFF
>TRBJ1-2|TRBV29-1|-|few
TGCAGCGCCTTGACGGAGTATGGCTACACCTTC
CSALTEYGYTF
>TRBJ2-7|TRBV7-9|TRBD2|-
TGTGCCAGCAGCTTAGTAGGCGGGGGGGAAATCTACAATGAGCAGTACTTC
CASSLVGGGEIYNEQYF
>TRBJ2-7|TRBV4-1|-|many
TGCGCCAGCAGCCAAGACGTCGGCTACGAGCAGTACTTC
CASSQDVGYEQYF
>TRBJ2-5|TRBV7-2|TRBD2|-
TGTGCCAGCAGCCTTGGGCGGGGGGCCTGGGAGACCCAGTACTTC
CASSLGRGAWETQYF
>TRBJ2-2|TRBV3-1|TRBD2|-
TGTGCCAGCAGCCTTAGCGGGGGGGCAGGAAGAACCGGGGAGCTGTTTTTT
CASSLSGGAGRTGELFF
>TRBJ1-2|TRBV13|-|-
TGTGCCAGCAGCTTAGACGGGACATCATGGGGTAACTATGGCTACACCTTC
CASSLDGTSWGNYGYTF
>TRBJ2-7|TRBV20-1|-|many
TGCAGTGCCTACCCTGACGGGAGATACGAGCAGTACTTC
CSAYPDGRYEQYF
>TRBJ1-5|TRBV7-8|-|-
TGTGCCAGCAGCTTAGAGGCGCAGAGCCATCAGCCCCAGCATTTT
CASSLEAQSHQPQHF
>TRBJ2-6|TRBV30|TRBD1|few
TGTGCCTGGGGACAGGGGTTCAGCTCTGGGGCCAACGTCCTGACTTTC
CAWGQGFSSGANVLTF